The 3 T cell receptor beta chains below come from one sample, sequenced in a study of regulatory T cells in long-lasting Graves disease. In building TCR beta libraries, iRepertoire HTBI primers were used together with Arm-PCR of CDR3 regions. In TCRdb, the multiplex PCR reads were re-called with MiXCR into one record per CDR3 protein. The sample carries about 620,000 distinct CDR3 sequences, approximately 15% recorded once. Time point noted: newly diagnosed GD, antithyroid drugs for less than 3 months. Isolated PBMC RNA provided the starting material for the TCR library. This sample also belongs to another study, concerning T cells in Graves' hyperthyroidism and ophthalmopathy.

This sample comprised peripheral blood mononuclear cells (PBMCs), obtained at new diagnosis, from a patient treated with antithyroid drugs. Receptors originate from a woman aged 30 to 39 with Graves disease.

This clonotype was observed a few times. The CDR3 DNA follows: TGCAGTGCTAGACTAGCGGGGGGGGGCATTCGCGCAGGGTTCTACAATGAGCAGTTCTTC. The encoded protein is CSARLAGGGIRAGFYNEQFF. The chain recombines TRBV20-1 with TRBJ2-1, with 12 nucleotides matching TRBD2. Unmatched junction bases numbered 17, after V lost 2 bases and J lost 3 bases. The CDR3 has 20 amino acids. Germline loops: CDR1 DFQATT, CDR2 SNEGSKA (reference sequence).

This rearrangement joins TRBV7-2 to TRBJ1-5; no clear D. Per the germline V gene, CDR1 is SGHTA and CDR2 is FQGNSA. This CDR3 contains 14 residues. The germline V and J ends were trimmed by 5 bases and 1 base, with 9 bases remaining between them. The CDR3 DNA reads as TGTGCCAGCAGCAATGGCCCCAGCAATCAGCCCCAGCATTTT. It codes for CASSNGPSNQPQHF.

This clonotype was counted at least ten times. The chain couples TRBV7-9 to TRBJ1-1; D is unclear. The V end lost 4 bases, the J end lost 6 bases, and 12 bases lay between the germline ends. CDR1 is SEHNR and CDR2 is FQNEAQ in the germline V gene (reference sequence). This CDR3 is built from 13 residues. The CDR3, as DNA: TGTGCCAGCAGCTCGGCCCAAGACGCTGAAGCTTTCTTT. The encoded protein is CASSSAQDAEAFF.